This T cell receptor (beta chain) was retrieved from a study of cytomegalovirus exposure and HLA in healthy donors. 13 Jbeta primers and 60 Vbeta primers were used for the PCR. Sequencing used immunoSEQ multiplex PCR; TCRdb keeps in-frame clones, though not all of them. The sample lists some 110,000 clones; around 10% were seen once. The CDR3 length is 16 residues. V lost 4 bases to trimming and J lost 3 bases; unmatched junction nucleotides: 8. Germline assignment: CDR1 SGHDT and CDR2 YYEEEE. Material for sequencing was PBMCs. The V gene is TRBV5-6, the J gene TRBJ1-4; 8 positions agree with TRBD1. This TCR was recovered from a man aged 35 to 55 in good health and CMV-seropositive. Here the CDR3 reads CASSPDGQGPNEKLFF. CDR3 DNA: TGTGCCAGCAGCCCCGACGGACAGGGTCCTAATGAAAAACTGTTTTTT.